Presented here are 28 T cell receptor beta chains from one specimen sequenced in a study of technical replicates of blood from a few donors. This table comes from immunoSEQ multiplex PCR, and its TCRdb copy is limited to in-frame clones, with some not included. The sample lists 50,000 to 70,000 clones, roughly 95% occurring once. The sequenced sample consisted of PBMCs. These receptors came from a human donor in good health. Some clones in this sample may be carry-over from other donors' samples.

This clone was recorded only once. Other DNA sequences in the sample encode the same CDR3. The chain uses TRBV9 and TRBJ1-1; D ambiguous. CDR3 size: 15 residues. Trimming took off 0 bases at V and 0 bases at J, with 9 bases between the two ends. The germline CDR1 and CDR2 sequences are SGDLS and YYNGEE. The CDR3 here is CASSVGALMNTEAFF. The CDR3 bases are TGTGCCAGCAGCGTAGGGGCCCTCATGAACACTGAAGCTTTCTTT.

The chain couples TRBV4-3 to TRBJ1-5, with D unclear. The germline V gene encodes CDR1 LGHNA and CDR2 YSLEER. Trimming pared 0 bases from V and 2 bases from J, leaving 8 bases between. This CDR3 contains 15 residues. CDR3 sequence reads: CASSQDFQGNQPQHF. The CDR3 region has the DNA TGCGCCAGCAGCCAAGATTTCCAGGGCAATCAGCCCCAGCATTTT.

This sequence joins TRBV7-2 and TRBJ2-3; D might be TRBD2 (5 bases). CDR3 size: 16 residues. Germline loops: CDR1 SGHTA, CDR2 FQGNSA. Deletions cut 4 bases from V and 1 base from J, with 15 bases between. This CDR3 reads CASSSSRALGTDTQYF. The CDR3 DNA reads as TGTGCCAGCAGCTCCTCGCGGGCTTTGGGCACAGATACGCAGTATTTT. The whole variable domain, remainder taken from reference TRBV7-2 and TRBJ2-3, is GAGVSQSPSNKVTEKGKDVELRCDPISGHTALYWYRQSLGQGLEFLIYFQGNSAPDKSGLPSDRFSAERTGGSVSTLTIQRTQQEDSAVYLCASSSSRALGTDTQYFGPGTRLTVL.

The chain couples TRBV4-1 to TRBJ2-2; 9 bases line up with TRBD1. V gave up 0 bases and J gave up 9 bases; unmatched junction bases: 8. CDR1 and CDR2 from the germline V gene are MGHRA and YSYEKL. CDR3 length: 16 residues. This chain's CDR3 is CASSQDQGQGRRELFF. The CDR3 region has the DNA TGCGCCAGCAGCCAAGATCAGGGACAGGGACGAAGGGAGCTGTTTTTT.

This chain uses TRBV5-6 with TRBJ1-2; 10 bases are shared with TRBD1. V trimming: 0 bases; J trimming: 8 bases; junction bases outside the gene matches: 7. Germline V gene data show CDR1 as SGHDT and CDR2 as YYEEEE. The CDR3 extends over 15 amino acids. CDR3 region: CASSLVTGTGDGYTF. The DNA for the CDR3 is TGTGCCAGCAGCTTGGTCACCGGGACAGGGGACGGCTACACCTTC.

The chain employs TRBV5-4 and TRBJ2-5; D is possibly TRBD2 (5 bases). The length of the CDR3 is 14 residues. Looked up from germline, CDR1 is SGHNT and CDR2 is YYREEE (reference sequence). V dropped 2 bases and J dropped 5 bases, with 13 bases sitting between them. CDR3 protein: CASSFRTPGETQYF. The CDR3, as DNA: TGTGCCAGCAGCTTCCGGACTCCTGGGGAGACCCAGTACTTC.

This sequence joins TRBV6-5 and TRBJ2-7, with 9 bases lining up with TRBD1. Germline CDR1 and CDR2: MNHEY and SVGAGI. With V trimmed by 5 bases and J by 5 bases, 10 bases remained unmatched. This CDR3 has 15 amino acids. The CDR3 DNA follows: TGTGCCAGCAGTCCGGGACAGGGTGGTCTCCACGAGCAGTACTTC. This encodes CASSPGQGGLHEQYF.

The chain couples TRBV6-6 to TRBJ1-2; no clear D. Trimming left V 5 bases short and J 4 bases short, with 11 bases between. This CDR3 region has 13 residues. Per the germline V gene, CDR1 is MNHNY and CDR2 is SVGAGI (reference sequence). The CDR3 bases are TGTGCCAGCAGTACCGGGGTCGGCTATGGCTACACCTTC. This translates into CASSTGVGYGYTF.

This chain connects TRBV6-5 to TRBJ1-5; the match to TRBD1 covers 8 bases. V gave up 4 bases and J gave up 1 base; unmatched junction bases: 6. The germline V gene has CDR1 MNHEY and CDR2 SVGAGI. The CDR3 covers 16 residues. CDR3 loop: CASSSTGGRSNQPQHF. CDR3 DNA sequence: TGTGCCAGCAGTTCCACAGGGGGACGGAGCAATCAGCCCCAGCATTTT.

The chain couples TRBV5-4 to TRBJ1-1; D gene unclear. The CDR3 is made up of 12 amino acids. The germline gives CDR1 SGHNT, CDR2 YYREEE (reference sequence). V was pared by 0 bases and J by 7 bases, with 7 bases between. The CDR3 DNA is TGTGCCAGCAGCTTGGAACGGGGTGAAGCTTTCTTT. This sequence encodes CASSLERGEAFF. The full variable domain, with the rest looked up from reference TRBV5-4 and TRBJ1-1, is ETGVTQSPTHLIKTRGQQVTLRCSSQSGHNTVSWYQQALGQGPQFIFQYYREEENGRGNFPPRFSGLQFPNYSSELNVNALELDDSALYLCASSLERGEAFFGQGTRLTVV.

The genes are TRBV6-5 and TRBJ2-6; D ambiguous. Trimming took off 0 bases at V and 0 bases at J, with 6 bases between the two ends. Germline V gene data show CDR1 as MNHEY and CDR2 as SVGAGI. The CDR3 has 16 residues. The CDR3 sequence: CASSYSRSSGANVLTF. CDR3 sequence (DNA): TGTGCCAGCAGTTACTCGAGGAGCTCTGGGGCCAACGTCCTGACTTTC.

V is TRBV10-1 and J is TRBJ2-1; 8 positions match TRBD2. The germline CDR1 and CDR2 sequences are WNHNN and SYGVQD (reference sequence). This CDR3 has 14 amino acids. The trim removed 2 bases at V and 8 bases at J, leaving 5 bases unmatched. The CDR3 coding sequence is TGCGCCAGCAGTGAGACGGGAGGGCCGTATGAGCAGTTCTTC. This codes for CASSETGGPYEQFF.

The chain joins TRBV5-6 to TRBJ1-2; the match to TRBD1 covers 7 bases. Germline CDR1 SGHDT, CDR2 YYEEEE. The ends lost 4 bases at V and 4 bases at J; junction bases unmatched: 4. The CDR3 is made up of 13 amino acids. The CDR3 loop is CASSKDRIYGYTF. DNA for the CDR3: TGTGCCAGCAGCAAGGACAGGATCTATGGCTACACCTTC.

CDR3 DNA: TGTGCCAGCAGCGTAGGAGGGGAGACCCAGTACTTC. This gives the protein CASSVGGETQYF. The chain has TRBV9 and TRBJ2-5; a possible D gene is TRBD2 (5 bases). The CDR3 totals 12 residues. V was clipped by 0 bases and J by 5 bases, with 5 bases between them. In germline, CDR1 is SGDLS, CDR2 YYNGEE.

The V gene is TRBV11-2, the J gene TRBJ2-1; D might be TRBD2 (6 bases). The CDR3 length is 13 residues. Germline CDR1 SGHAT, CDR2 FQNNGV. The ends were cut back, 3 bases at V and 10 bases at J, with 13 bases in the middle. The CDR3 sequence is CASSFFVGGEQFF. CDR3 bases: TGTGCCAGCAGCTTCTTCGTCGGGGGAGAGCAGTTCTTC.

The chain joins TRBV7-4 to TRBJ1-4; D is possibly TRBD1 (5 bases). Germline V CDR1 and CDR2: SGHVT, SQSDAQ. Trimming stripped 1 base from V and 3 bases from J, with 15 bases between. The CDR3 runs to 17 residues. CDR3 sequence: CASSLVRGLASNEKLFF. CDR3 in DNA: TGTGCCAGCAGCTTAGTTAGGGGACTCGCTTCTAATGAAAAACTGTTTTTT.

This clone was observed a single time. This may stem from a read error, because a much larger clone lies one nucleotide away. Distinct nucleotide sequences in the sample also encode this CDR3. CDR3 sequence reads: CASSLPVGRGAQETQYF. The DNA for the CDR3 is TGTGCCAGCAGCTTGCCTGTGGGGCGGGGGGCCCAAGAGACCCAGTACTTC. The chain recombines TRBV7-9 with TRBJ2-5; TRBD2 matches 8 bases. The CDR3 loop spans 17 amino acids. Losses at the gene ends were 3 bases for V and 1 base for J; bases not matched to a gene: 10. The V gene's germline CDR1 is SEHNR and CDR2 FQNEAQ (reference sequence).

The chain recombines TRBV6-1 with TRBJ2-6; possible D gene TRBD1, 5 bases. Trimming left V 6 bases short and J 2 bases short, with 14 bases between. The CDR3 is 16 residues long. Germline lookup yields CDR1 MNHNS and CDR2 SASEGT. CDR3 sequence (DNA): TGTGCCAGCAGGGAACGCCTAGGGGCTGGGGCCAACGTCCTGACTTTC. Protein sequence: CASRERLGAGANVLTF.

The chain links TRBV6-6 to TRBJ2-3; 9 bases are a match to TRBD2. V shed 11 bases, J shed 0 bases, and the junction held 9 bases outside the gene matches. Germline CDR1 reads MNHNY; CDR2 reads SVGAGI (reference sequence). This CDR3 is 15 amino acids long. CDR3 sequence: CAVGTSLTSTDTQYF. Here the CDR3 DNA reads TGTGCCGTCGGGACTAGCCTTACAAGCACAGATACGCAGTATTTT.

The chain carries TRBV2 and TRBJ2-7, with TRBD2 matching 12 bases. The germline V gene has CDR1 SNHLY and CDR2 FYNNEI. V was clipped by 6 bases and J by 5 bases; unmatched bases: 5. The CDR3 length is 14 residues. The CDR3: CASRPSGGADEQYF. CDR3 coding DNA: TGTGCCAGCAGGCCTAGCGGGGGGGCGGACGAGCAGTACTTC.

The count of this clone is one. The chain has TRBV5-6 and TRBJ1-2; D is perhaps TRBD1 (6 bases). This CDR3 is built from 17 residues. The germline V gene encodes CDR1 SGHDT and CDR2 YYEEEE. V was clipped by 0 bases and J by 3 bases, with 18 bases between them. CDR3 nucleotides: TGTGCCAGCAGCTTGGAACGCGCTGGACAGAGGGACTATGGCTACACCTTC. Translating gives CASSLERAGQRDYGYTF.

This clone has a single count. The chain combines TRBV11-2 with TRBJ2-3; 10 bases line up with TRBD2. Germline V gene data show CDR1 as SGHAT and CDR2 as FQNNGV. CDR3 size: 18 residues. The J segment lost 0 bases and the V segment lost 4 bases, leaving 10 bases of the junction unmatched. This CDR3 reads CASSSHRTSGTSTDTQYF. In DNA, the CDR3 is TGTGCCAGCAGCTCTCACCGGACTAGCGGAACTAGCACAGATACGCAGTATTTT.

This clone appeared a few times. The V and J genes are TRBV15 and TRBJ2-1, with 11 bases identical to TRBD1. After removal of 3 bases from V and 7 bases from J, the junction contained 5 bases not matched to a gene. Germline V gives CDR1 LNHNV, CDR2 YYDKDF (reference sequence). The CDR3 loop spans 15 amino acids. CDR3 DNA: TGTGCCACCAGCAGTGGACAGGGGGCATTTAATGAGCAGTTCTTC. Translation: CATSSGQGAFNEQFF. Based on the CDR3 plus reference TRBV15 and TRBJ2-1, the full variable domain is DAMVIQNPRYQVTQFGKPVTLSCSQTLNHNVMYWYQQKSSQAPKLLFHYYDKDFNNEADTPDNFQSRRPNTSFCFLDIRSPGLGDTAMYLCATSSGQGAFNEQFFGPGTRLTVL.

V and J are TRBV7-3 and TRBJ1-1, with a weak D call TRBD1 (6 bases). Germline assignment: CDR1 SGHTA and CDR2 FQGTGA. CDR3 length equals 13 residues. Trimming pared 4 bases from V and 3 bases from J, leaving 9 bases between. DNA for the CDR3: TGTGCCAGCAGCTCCCAGGGGTACACTGAAGCTTTCTTT. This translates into CASSSQGYTEAFF.

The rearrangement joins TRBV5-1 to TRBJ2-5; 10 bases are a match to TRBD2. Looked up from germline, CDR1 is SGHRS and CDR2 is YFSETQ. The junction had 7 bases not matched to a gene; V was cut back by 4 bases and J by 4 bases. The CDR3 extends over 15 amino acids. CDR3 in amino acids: CASSPQSGRAETQYF. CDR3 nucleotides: TGCGCCAGCAGCCCCCAAAGCGGGAGGGCAGAGACCCAGTACTTC.

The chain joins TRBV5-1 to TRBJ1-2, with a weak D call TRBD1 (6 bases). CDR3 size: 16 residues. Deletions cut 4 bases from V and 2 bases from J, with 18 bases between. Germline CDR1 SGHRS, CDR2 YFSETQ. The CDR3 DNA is TGCGCCAGCAGCCTACTATCAGGGGTCGGAAACTATGGCTACACCTTC. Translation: CASSLLSGVGNYGYTF.

CDR3: CASSFQGAFGNSPLHF. As DNA, the CDR3 is TGTGCCAGCAGCTTCCAGGGGGCGTTCGGTAATTCACCCCTCCACTTT. The chain employs TRBV11-1 and TRBJ1-6; 8 positions agree with TRBD1. The CDR3 consists of 16 residues. The junction had 7 bases not matched to a gene; V was cut back by 3 bases and J by 6 bases. Germline CDR1 reads SGHAT; CDR2 reads FQDESV (reference sequence). Supplemented by reference TRBV11-1 and TRBJ1-6, the full variable domain reads EAEVAQSPRYKITEKSQAVAFWCDPISGHATLYWYRQILGQGPELLVQFQDESVVDDSQLPKDRFSAERLKGVDSTLKIQPAELGDSAMYLCASSFQGAFGNSPLHFGNGTRLTVT.

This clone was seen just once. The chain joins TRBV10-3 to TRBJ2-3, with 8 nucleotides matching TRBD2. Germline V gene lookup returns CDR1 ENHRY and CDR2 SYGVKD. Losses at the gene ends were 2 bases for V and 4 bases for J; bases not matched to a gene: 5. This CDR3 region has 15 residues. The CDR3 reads CAISEPSGSPDTQYF. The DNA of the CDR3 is TGTGCCATCAGTGAGCCTAGCGGGTCCCCAGATACGCAGTATTTT.